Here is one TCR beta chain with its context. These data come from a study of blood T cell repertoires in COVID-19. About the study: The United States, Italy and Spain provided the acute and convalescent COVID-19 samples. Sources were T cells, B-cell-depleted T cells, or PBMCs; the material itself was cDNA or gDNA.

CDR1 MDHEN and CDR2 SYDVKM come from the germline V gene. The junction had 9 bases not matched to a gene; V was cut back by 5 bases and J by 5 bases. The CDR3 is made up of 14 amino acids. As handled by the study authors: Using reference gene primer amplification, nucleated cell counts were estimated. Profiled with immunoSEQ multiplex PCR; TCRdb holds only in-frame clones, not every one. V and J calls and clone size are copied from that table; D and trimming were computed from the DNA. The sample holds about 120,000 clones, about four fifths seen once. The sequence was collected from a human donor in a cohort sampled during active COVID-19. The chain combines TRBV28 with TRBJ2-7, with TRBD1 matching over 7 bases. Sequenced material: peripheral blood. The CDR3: CASSLGTALNEQYF. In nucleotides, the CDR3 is TGTGCCAGCAGTCTCGGGACAGCCTTGAACGAGCAGTACTTC.